This TCR beta chain came from a study of identifying expanded T cells in peripheral blood. TCRdb keeps only in-frame clones here, not all; method: immunoSEQ multiplex PCR. The sample shows about 110,000 clones, about 88% of them seen only once. Germline values: CDR1 SGHTA, CDR2 FQGNSA. V was pared by 0 bases and J by 3 bases, with 8 bases between. The CDR3 totals 15 residues. This chain uses TRBV7-2 with TRBJ2-2; D perhaps matches TRBD1 (6 bases). The specimen sequenced was blood. The TCR comes from a person aged 18-69 years in good health. In DNA form, the CDR3 reads TGTGCCAGCAGCTTAGCGGGGGCGCACACCGGGGAGCTGTTTTTT. Protein sequence: CASSLAGAHTGELFF.